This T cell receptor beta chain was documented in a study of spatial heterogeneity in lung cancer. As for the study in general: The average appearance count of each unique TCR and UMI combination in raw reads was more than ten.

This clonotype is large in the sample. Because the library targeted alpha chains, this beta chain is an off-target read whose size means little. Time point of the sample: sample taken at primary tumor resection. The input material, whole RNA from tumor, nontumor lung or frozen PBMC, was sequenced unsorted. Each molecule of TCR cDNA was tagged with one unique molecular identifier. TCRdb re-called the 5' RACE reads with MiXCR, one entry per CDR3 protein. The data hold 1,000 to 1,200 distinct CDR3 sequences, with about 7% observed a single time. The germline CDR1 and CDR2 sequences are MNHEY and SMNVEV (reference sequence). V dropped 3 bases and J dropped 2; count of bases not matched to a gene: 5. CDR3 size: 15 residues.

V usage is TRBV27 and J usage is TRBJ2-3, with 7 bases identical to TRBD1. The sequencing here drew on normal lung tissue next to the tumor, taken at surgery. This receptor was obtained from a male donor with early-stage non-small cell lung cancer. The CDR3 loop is CASSFTGAVTDTQYF. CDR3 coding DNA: TGTGCCAGCAGTTTTACAGGGGCGGTCACAGATACGCAGTATTTT.